This TCR beta chain appears in the sequencing data of a study of blood T cell repertoires in COVID-19. Across the study: Collection of acute and convalescent COVID-19 samples took place in the United States, Italy and Spain.

The length of the CDR3 is 14 residues. Per the germline V gene, CDR1 is LNHDA and CDR2 is SQIVND (reference sequence). V lost 6 bases, J lost 6 bases, and 10 bases stayed unmatched. Enrolled through a virtual design, the participants were between 18 and 89 years of age and came from 24 US areas. The study counted Cohort 3 donors as recovered given two negative PCRs, clearance, or symptom resolution. As processed by the authors: Estimates of nucleated cell counts were drawn from the amplification of reference gene primers. Sequencing used immunoSEQ multiplex PCR; TCRdb keeps in-frame clones, though not all of them. The V and J calls and the clone size are those of that table, but D and trimming were determined from the DNA. The sample lists 200,000 to 250,000 clones, 75% to 95% occurring once.

The V and J genes are TRBV19 and TRBJ1-2; 7 bases are a match to TRBD1. Sequencing was performed on PBMCs or T cells enriched from blood (not recorded which). This receptor was identified in a woman younger than 35 who had recovered from COVID-19. The chain's CDR3 is CASRGGQPHDGYTF. The CDR3 nucleotides read TGTGCCAGTAGAGGGGGACAGCCCCATGATGGCTACACCTTC.